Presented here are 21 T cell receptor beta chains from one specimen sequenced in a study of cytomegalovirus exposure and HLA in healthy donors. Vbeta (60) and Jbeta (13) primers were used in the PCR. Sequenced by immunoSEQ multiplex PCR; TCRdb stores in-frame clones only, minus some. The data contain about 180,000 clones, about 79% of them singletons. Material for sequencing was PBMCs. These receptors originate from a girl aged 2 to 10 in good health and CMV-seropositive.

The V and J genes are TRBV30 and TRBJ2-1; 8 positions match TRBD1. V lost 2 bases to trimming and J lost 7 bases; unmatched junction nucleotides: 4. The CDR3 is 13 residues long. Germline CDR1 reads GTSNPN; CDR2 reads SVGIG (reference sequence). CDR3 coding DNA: TGTGCCTGGAGTCCAGGGGGCCGGAATGAGCAGTTCTTC. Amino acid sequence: CAWSPGGRNEQFF.

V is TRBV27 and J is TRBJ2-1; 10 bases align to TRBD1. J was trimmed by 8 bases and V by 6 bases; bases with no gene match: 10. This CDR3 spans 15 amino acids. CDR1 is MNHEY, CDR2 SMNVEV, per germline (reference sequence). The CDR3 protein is CASSPGDRGGDEQFF. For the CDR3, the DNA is TGTGCCAGCAGCCCAGGGGACAGGGGTGGCGATGAGCAGTTCTTC.

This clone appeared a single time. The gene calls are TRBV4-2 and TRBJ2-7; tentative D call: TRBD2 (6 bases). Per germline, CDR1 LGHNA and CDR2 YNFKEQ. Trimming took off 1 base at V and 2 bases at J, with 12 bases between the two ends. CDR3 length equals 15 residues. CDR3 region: CASSQGDSGTYEQYF. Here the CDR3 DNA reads TGTGCCAGCAGCCAAGGGGACTCGGGGACCTACGAGCAGTACTTC.

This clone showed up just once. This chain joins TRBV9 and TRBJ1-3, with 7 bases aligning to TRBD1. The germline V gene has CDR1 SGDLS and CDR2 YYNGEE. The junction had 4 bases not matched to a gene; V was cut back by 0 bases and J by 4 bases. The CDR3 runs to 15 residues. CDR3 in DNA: TGTGCCAGCAGCGTAGAGGGGGCTTGGGGAAACACCATATATTTT. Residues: CASSVEGAWGNTIYF.

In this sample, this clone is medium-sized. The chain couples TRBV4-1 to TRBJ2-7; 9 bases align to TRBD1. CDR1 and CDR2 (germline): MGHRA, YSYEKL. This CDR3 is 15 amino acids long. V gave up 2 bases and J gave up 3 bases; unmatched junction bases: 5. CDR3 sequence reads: CASSQSDRGDYEQYF. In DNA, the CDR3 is TGCGCCAGCAGCCAATCTGACAGGGGGGACTACGAGCAGTACTTC.

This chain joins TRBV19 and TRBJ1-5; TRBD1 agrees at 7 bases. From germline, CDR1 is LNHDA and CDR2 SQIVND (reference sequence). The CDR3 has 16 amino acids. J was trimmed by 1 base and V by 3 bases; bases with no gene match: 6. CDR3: CASSIYRDRSNQPQHF. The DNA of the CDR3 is TGTGCCAGTAGTATCTACCGGGACAGAAGCAATCAGCCCCAGCATTTT.

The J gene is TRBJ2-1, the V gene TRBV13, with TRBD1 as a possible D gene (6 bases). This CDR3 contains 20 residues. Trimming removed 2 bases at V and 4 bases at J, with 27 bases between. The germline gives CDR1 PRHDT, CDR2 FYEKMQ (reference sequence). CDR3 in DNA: TGTGCCAGCAGCTTATCCCCTCCCGGATTTGAGGGGGTTTCGTACAATGAGCAGTTCTTC. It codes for CASSLSPPGFEGVSYNEQFF.

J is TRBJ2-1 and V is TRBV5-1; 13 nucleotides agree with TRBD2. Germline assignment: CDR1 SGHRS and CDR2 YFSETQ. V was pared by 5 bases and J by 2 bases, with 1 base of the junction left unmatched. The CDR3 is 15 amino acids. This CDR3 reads CASRLAGGPYNEQFF. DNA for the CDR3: TGCGCCAGCAGACTAGCGGGAGGGCCCTACAATGAGCAGTTCTTC.

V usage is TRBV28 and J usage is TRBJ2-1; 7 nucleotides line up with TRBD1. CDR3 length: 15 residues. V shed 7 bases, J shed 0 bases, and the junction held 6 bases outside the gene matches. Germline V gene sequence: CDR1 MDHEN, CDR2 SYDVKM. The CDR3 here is CASTRGTVSYNEQFF. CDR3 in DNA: TGTGCCAGCACTAGGGGGACAGTCTCCTACAATGAGCAGTTCTTC. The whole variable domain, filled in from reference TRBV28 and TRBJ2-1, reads DVKVTQSSRYLVKRTGEKVFLECVQDMDHENMFWYRQDPGLGLRLIYFSYDVKMKEKGDIPEGYSVSREKKERFSLILESASTNQTSMYLCASTRGTVSYNEQFFGPGTRLTVL.

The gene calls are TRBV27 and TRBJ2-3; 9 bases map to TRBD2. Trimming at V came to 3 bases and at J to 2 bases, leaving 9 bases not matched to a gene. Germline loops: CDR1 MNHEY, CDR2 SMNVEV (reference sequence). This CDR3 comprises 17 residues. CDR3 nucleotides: TGTGCCAGCAGTTTGAGCTTGGCGGGAGGGATCACAGATACGCAGTATTTT. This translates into CASSLSLAGGITDTQYF.

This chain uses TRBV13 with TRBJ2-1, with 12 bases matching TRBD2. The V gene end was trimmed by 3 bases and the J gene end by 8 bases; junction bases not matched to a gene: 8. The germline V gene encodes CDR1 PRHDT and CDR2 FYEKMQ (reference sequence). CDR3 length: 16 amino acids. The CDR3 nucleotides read TGTGCCAGCAGCTTTTGGGACACTAGCGGGAGGTATGAGCAGTTCTTC. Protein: CASSFWDTSGRYEQFF. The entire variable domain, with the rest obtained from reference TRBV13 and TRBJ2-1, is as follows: AAGVIQSPRHLIKEKRETATLKCYPIPRHDTVYWYQQGPGQDPQFLISFYEKMQSDKGSIPDRFSAQQFSDYHSELNMSSLELGDSALYFCASSFWDTSGRYEQFFGPGTRLTVL.

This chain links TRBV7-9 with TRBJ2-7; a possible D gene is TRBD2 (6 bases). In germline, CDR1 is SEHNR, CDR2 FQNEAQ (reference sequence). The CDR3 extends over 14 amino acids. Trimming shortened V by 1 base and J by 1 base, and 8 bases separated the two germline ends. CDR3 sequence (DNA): TGTGCCAGCAGCTTAGTTAGCGGTTCCTACGAGCAGTACTTC. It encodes CASSLVSGSYEQYF.

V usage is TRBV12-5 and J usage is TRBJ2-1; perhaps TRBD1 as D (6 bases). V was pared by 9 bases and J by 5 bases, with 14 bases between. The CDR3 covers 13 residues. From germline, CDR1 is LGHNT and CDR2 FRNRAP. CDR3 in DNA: TGTGCTAGCCGGGACAAGGGGGACAATGAGCAGTTCTTC. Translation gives CASRDKGDNEQFF.

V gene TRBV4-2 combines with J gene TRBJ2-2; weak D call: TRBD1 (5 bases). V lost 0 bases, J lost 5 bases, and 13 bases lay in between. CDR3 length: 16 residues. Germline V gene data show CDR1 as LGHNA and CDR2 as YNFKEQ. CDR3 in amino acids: CASSQDRDRGTGELFF. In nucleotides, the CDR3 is TGTGCCAGCAGCCAAGATCGAGACAGAGGAACCGGGGAGCTGTTTTTT.

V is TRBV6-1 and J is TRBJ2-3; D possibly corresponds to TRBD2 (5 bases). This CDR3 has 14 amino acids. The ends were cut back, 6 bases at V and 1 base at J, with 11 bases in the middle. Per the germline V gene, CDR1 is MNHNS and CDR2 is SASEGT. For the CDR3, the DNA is TGTGCCAGCAGCGCAACGCGGGGCACAGATACGCAGTATTTT. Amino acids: CASSATRGTDTQYF.

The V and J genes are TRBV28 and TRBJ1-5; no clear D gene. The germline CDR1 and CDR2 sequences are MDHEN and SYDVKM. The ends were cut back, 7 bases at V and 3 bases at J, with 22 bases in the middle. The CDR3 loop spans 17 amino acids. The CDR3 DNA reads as TGTGCCAGCACCTTAGGGAGGTGGGCACAAACCAATCAGCCCCAGCATTTT. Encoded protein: CASTLGRWAQTNQPQHF.

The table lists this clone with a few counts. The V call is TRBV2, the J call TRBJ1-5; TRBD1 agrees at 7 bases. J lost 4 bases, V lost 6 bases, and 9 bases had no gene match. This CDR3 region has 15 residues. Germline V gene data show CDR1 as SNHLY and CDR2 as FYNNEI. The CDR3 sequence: CASRNRGVENQPQHF. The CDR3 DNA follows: TGTGCCAGCAGAAACAGGGGAGTGGAGAATCAGCCCCAGCATTTT.

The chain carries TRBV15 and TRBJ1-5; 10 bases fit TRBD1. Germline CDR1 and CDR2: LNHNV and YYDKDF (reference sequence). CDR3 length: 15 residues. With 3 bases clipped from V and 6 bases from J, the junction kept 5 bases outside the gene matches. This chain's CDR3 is CATSSRQGAAQPQHF. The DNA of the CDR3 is TGTGCCACCAGCAGCCGACAGGGGGCGGCTCAGCCCCAGCATTTT.

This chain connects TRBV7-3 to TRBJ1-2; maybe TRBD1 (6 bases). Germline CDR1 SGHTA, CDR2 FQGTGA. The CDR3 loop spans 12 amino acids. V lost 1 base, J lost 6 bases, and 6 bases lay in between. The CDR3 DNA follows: TGTGCCAGCAGCTTAAACAGGGATGGCTACACCTTC. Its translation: CASSLNRDGYTF. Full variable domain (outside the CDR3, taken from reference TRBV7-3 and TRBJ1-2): GAGVSQTPSNKVTEKGKYVELRCDPISGHTALYWYRQSLGQGPEFLIYFQGTGAADDSGLPNDRFFAVRPEGSVSTLKIQRTERGDSAVYLCASSLNRDGYTFGSGTRLTVV.

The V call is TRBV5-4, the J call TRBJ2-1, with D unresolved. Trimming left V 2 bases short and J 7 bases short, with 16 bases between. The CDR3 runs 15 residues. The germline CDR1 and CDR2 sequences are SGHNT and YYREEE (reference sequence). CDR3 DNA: TGTGCCAGCAGCTTTTTCCTTAATGCGGAAAATGAGCAGTTCTTC. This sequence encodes CASSFFLNAENEQFF.

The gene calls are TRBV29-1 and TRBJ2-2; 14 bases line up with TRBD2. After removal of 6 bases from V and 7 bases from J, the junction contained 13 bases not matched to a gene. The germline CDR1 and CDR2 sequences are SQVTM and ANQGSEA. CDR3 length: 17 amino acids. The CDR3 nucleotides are TGCAGCGTCCTCCGTGGACTAGCGGGGGGCCGTGGCGGGGAGCTGTTTTTT. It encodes CSVLRGLAGGRGGELFF.